These 20 T cell receptor beta chains share one sample of origin, sequenced in a study of cytomegalovirus exposure and HLA in healthy donors. Primers: 60 Vbeta forward and 13 Jbeta reverse. Profiled with immunoSEQ multiplex PCR; TCRdb holds only in-frame clones, not every one. The table has about 120,000 clones, roughly 80% seen once. Material for sequencing was PBMCs. The receptors come from a female donor in good health and CMV-seronegative.

The chain couples TRBV4-2 to TRBJ2-2; D is perhaps TRBD2 (6 bases). Trimming removed 8 bases at V and 0 bases at J, with 13 bases between. Germline V gene lookup returns CDR1 LGHNA and CDR2 YNFKEQ. This CDR3 has 15 residues. The CDR3 loop reads CASAGYHANTGELFF. The CDR3 region has the DNA TGTGCCAGCGCGGGGTACCACGCGAACACCGGGGAGCTGTTTTTT.

This clone appeared a few times. The rearrangement links TRBV27 to TRBJ2-7; 9 positions match TRBD2. Trimming removed 6 bases from V and 6 bases from J; junction bases left unmatched: 9. Germline CDR1 is MNHEY and CDR2 is SMNVEV (reference sequence). The CDR3 sequence is 14 residues long. CDR3 protein: CASRFERGASEQYF. As DNA, the CDR3 is TGTGCCAGCAGATTCGAGCGGGGGGCCTCCGAGCAGTACTTC.

This chain links TRBV4-3 with TRBJ2-2, with a weak D call TRBD2 (5 bases). The CDR3 has 15 residues. V was pared by 1 base and J by 5 bases, with 11 bases between. Germline CDR1 and CDR2: LGHNA and YSLEER. The CDR3 DNA sequence: TGCGCCAGCAGCCAAGGACTACGGCAAACCGGGGAGCTGTTTTTT. It yields the protein CASSQGLRQTGELFF.

This sequence joins TRBV13 and TRBJ2-3; D perhaps matches TRBD1 (5 bases). Trimming took 0 bases from V and 7 from J, leaving 14 bases between them. CDR3 length equals 15 residues. Looked up from germline, CDR1 is PRHDT and CDR2 is FYEKMQ (reference sequence). CDR3 sequence: CASSLGGVSYYTQYF. CDR3 bases: TGTGCCAGCAGCTTAGGAGGGGTCAGTTACTATACGCAGTATTTT.

The table lists this clone with a count of one. This chain joins TRBV18 and TRBJ2-3, with D perhaps TRBD2 (7 bases). CDR3 length: 15 residues. Looked up from germline, CDR1 is KGHSH and CDR2 is LQKENI. V shed 3 bases and J shed 4 bases, with 14 bases lying between them. The CDR3 region has the DNA TGTGCCAGCTCACCGGTCGGGGGGCCCTCAGATACGCAGTATTTT. It yields the protein CASSPVGGPSDTQYF.

This clone was detected once. CDR3 coding DNA: TGCAGCGTTTTTGCAGGGAACTATGGCTACACCTTC. Protein: CSVFAGNYGYTF. The genes are TRBV29-1 and TRBJ1-2, with D perhaps matching TRBD1 (5 bases). In germline, CDR1 is SQVTM, CDR2 ANQGSEA. The CDR3 has 12 residues. Trimming pared 5 bases from V and 2 bases from J, leaving 9 bases between.

The chain employs TRBV5-1 and TRBJ2-7, with 8 bases matching TRBD2. The CDR3 contains 14 residues. Trimming took 2 bases from V and 2 from J; bases not matched to a gene: 3. Germline V gene data show CDR1 as SGHRS and CDR2 as YFSETQ. CDR3 sequence (DNA): TGCGCCAGCAGCTTAAGCGGGGGAACCTACGAGCAGTACTTC. It yields the protein CASSLSGGTYEQYF.

The CDR3 DNA reads as TGTGCCAGCAGTTCAGGGGGCCGGCTATCGTTGGGCTACACCTTC. This codes for CASSSGGRLSLGYTF. The chain couples TRBV2 to TRBJ1-2; 8 bases fit TRBD1. Per germline, CDR1 SNHLY and CDR2 FYNNEI. J lost 8 bases, V lost 5 bases, and 13 bases had no gene match. This CDR3 has 15 amino acids.

This clone occurred a few times. V gene TRBV19 combines with J gene TRBJ2-1; TRBD2 matches 15 bases. The CDR3 has 16 amino acids. Looked up from germline, CDR1 is LNHDA and CDR2 is SQIVND (reference sequence). Trimming removed 9 bases from V and 7 bases from J; junction bases left unmatched: 10. CDR3 sequence reads: CASRTSGGAVPNEQFF. CDR3 sequence (DNA): TGTGCCAGCCGGACTAGCGGGGGGGCCGTTCCGAATGAGCAGTTCTTC.

The genes are TRBV5-4 and TRBJ2-7; TRBD1 matches 9 bases. This CDR3 spans 16 amino acids. Germline loops: CDR1 SGHNT, CDR2 YYREEE (reference sequence). J was trimmed by 2 bases and V by 0 bases; bases with no gene match: 6. For the CDR3, the DNA is TGTGCCAGCAGCTTGGCTTCCGGGACAGGGACCTACGAGCAGTACTTC. This codes for CASSLASGTGTYEQYF. The variable domain in full, completed from reference TRBV5-4 and TRBJ2-7, reads ETGVTQSPTHLIKTRGQQVTLRCSSQSGHNTVSWYQQALGQGPQFIFQYYREEENGRGNFPPRFSGLQFPNYSSELNVNALELDDSALYLCASSLASGTGTYEQYFGPGTRLTVT.

With regard to this clone: The junction shows a germline mismatch at one end, possibly a read error. At the DNA level, this CDR3 is encoded by other sequences in the same sample as well. This sequence joins TRBV19 and TRBJ1-6; no definite D call. The CDR3 sequence is 13 residues long. Germline values: CDR1 LNHDA, CDR2 SQIVND (reference sequence). CDR3 residues: CASSALYNSPLHF. CDR3 coding DNA: TGTGCCAGTTCCGCACTTTATAATTCCCCCCTCCACTTT.

The chain links TRBV13 to TRBJ1-1, with unresolved D. Germline CDR1 and CDR2: PRHDT and FYEKMQ (reference sequence). This CDR3 has 16 amino acids. The V end lost 0 bases, the J end lost 1 base, and 12 bases lay between the germline ends. CDR3 DNA: TGTGCCAGCAGCTTAGGTGTTTTGAAAGCGAACACTGAAGCTTTCTTT. Protein product: CASSLGVLKANTEAFF.

This clone was detected only a few times. This chain joins TRBV19 and TRBJ2-6; 7 nucleotides match TRBD2. V lost 5 bases, J lost 13 bases, and 11 bases stayed unmatched. The CDR3 covers 14 residues. Germline-derived CDR1 and CDR2 are LNHDA and SQIVND (reference sequence). CDR3 DNA sequence: TGTGCCAGTAGTCTCCCGGGGGAGGGTTGGGTCCTGACTTTC. It translates to CASSLPGEGWVLTF.

The chain links TRBV19 to TRBJ2-5, with D tentatively TRBD2 (6 bases). Germline CDR1 LNHDA, CDR2 SQIVND (reference sequence). Trimming pared 6 bases from V and 5 bases from J, leaving 16 bases between. The CDR3 is made up of 14 amino acids. CDR3 amino acids: CASRSTGGRETQYF. CDR3 sequence (DNA): TGTGCCAGTAGGAGTACAGGAGGGAGGGAGACCCAGTACTTC.

This chain uses TRBV6-4 with TRBJ1-6; possibly TRBD1 for D (5 bases). V was clipped by 6 bases and J by 5 bases, with 11 bases between them. This CDR3 is 14 amino acids long. Looked up from germline, CDR1 is MRHNA and CDR2 is SNTAGT. The CDR3 nucleotides read TGTGCCAGCAGCCGACAGCTAAATAATTCACCCCTCCACTTT. Protein product: CASSRQLNNSPLHF.

This chain uses TRBV6-5 with TRBJ1-5; a weak D match, TRBD1 (6 bases). The CDR3 runs to 15 residues. V was clipped by 5 bases and J by 0 bases, with 11 bases between them. Germline loops: CDR1 MNHEY, CDR2 SVGAGI. The CDR3, as DNA: TGTGCCAGCAGTCCGGACAGACTTAGCAATCAGCCCCAGCATTTT. Translating it yields CASSPDRLSNQPQHF.

The chain carries TRBV7-3 and TRBJ2-1; TRBD2 might be the D (6 bases). Germline V lookup: CDR1 SGHTA, CDR2 FQGTGA. Trimming took 3 bases from V and 6 from J, leaving 15 bases between them. There are 15 residues in the CDR3. The CDR3 protein is CASSLGELASNEQFF. The CDR3, as DNA: TGTGCCAGCAGCTTGGGAGAACTAGCCAGCAATGAGCAGTTCTTC.

This sequence joins TRBV19 and TRBJ1-2; 8 positions match TRBD1. Looked up from germline, CDR1 is LNHDA and CDR2 is SQIVND (reference sequence). Trimming at V came to 5 bases and at J to 7 bases, leaving 9 bases not matched to a gene. This CDR3 is built from 14 residues. The CDR3 spells CASSLVAGGGGYTF. The CDR3 nucleotides read TGTGCCAGTAGTTTGGTTGCAGGGGGCGGTGGCTACACCTTC.

The rearrangement joins TRBV10-3 to TRBJ2-4, with D perhaps matching TRBD2 (7 bases). This CDR3 region has 14 residues. The V and J ends lost 2 bases and 6 bases respectively, with 11 bases between them. Germline V gene lookup returns CDR1 ENHRY and CDR2 SYGVKD. DNA of the CDR3: TGTGCCATCAGTGAGAGTAGGGGGGGAAACATTCAGTACTTC. This codes for CAISESRGGNIQYF.

The chain uses TRBV6-1 and TRBJ1-3, with unresolved D. In germline, CDR1 is MNHNS, CDR2 SASEGT. This CDR3 region has 12 residues. Trimming pared 7 bases from V and 4 bases from J, leaving 8 bases between. The CDR3 here is CASTIFGNTIYF. For the CDR3, the DNA is TGTGCCAGCACTATCTTCGGAAACACCATATATTTT.